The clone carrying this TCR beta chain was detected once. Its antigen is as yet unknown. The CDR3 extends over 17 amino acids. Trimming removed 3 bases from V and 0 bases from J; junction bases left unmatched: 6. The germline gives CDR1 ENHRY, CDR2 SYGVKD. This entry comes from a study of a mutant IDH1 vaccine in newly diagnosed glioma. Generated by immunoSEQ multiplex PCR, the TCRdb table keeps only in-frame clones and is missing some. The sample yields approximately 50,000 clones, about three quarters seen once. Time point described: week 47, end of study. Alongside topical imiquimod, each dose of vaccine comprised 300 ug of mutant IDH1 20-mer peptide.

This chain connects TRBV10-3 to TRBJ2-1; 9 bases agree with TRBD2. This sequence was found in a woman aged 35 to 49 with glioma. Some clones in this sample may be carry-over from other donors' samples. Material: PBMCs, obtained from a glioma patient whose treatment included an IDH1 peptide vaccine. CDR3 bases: TGTGCCATCAGTGACAGGAGCGGGGGGAGCTCCTACAATGAGCAGTTCTTC. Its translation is CAISDRSGGSSYNEQFF.